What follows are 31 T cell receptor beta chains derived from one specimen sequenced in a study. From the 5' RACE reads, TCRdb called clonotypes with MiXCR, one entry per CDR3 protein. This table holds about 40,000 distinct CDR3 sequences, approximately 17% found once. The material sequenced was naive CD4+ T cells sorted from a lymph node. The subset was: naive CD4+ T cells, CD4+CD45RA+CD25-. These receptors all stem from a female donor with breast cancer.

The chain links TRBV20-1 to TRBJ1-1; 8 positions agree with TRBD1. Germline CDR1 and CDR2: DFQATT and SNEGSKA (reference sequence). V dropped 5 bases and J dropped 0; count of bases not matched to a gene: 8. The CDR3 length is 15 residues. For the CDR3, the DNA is TGCAGTGCTTCAAGTCGGGACAGGATGAACACTGAAGCTTTCTTT. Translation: CSASSRDRMNTEAFF.

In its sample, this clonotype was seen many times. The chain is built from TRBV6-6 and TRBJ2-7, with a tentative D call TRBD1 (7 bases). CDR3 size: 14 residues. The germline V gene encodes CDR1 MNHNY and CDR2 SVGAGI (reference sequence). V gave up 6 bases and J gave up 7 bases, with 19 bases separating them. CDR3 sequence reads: CASRKGTEGREQYF. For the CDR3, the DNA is TGTGCCAGCAGGAAGGGGACAGAGGGGAGGGAGCAGTACTTC.

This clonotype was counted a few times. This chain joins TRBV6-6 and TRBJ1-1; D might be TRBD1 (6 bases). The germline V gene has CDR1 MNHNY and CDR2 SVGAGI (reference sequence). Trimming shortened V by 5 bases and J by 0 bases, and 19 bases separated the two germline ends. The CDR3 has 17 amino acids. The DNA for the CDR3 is TGTGCCAGCAGTCGAGGGACACGCTGGAATATGAACACTGAAGCTTTCTTT. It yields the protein CASSRGTRWNMNTEAFF.

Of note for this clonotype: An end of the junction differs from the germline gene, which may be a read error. The CDR3 nucleotides read TGTGCCTGCAGCTTCTCAGAGACCCAGTACTTC. Translated: CACSFSETQYF. V usage is TRBV7-2 and J usage is TRBJ2-5; D gene unclear. The CDR3 spans 11 residues. Germline V gives CDR1 SGHTA, CDR2 FQGNSA.

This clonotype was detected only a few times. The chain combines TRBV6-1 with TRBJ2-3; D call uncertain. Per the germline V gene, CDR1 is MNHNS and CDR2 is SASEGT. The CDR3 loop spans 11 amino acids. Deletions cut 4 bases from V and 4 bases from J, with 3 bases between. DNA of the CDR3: TGTGCCAGCAGTGTTGCAGATACGCAGTATTTT. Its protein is CASSVADTQYF.

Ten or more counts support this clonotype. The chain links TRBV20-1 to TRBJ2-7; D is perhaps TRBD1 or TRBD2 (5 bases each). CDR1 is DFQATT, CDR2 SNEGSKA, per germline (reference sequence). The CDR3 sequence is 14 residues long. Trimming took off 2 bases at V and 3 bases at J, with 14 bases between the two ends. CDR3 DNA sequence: TGCAGTGCTAGACCCCCCGGGGCCCGCTACGAGCAGTACTTC. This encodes CSARPPGARYEQYF.

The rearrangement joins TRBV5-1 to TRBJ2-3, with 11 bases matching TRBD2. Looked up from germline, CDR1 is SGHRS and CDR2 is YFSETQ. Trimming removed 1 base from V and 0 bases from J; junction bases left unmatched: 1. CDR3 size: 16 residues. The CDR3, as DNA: TGCGCCAGCAGCTTGCGGACTAGCGGGAGCACAGATACGCAGTATTTT. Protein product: CASSLRTSGSTDTQYF.

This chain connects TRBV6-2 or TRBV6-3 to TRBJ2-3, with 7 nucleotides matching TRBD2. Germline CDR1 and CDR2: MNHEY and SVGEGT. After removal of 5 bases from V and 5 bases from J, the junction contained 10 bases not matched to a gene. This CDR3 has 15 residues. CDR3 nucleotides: TGTGCCAGCAGTCCGTATAGCGGGTGTGGAGATACGCAGTATTTT. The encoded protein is CASSPYSGCGDTQYF.

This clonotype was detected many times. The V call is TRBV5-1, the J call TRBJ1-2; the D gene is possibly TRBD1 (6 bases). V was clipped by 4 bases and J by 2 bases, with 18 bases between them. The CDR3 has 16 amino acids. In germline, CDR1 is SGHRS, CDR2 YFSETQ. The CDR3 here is CASSTSGTPANYGYTF. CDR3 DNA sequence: TGCGCCAGCAGCACCTCCGGGACACCCGCGAACTATGGCTACACCTTC.

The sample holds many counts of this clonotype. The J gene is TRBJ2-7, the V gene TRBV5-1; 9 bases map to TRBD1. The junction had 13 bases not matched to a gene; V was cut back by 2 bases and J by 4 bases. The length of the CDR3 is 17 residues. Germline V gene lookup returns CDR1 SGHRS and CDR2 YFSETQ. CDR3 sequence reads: CASSFSALGQGLYEQYF. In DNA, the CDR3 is TGCGCCAGCAGCTTCTCAGCCCTGGGACAGGGATTATACGAGCAGTACTTC.

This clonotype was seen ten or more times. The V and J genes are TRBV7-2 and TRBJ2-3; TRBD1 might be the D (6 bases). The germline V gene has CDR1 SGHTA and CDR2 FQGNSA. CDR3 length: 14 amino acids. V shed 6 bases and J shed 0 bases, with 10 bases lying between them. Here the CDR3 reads CASSIRGSTDTQYF. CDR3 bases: TGTGCCAGCAGTATTAGGGGGAGCACAGATACGCAGTATTTT.

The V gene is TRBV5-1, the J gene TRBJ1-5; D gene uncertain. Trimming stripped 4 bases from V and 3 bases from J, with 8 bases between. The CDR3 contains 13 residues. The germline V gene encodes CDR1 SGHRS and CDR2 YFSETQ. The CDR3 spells CASSSNPNQPQHF. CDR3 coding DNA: TGCGCCAGCAGCAGTAACCCCAATCAGCCCCAGCATTTT.

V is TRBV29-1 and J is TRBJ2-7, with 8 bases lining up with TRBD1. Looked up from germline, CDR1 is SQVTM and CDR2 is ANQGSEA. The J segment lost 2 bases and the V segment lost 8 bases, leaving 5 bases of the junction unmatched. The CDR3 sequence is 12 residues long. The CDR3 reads CSIETGAYEQYF. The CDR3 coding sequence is TGCAGCATAGAGACAGGGGCCTACGAGCAGTACTTC.

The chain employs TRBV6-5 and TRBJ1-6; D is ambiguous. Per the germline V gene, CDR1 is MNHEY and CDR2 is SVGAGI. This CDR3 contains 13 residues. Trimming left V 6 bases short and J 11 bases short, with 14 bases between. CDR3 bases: TGTGCCAGCAGGCTAGGGTCCTGTCCACCCCTCCACTTT. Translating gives CASRLGSCPPLHF.

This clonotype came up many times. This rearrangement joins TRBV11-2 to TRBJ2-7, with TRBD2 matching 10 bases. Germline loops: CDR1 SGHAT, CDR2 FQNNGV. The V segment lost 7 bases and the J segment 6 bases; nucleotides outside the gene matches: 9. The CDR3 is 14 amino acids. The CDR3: CASTRAGGPSEQYF. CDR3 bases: TGTGCCAGCACCCGAGCGGGAGGGCCGAGCGAGCAGTACTTC. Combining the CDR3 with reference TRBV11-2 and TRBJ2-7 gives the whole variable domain EAGVAQSPRYKIIEKRQSVAFWCNPISGHATLYWYQQILGQGPKLLIQFQNNGVVDDSQLPKDRFSAERLKGVDSTLKIQPAKLEDSAVYLCASTRAGGPSEQYFGPGTRLTVT.

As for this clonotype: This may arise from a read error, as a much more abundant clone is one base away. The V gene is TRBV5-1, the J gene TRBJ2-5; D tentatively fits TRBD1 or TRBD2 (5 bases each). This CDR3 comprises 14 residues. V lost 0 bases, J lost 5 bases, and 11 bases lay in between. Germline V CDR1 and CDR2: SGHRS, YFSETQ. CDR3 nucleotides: TGCGCCAGCAGCTTGGATGCAGGGACGGAGACCCAGTACTTC. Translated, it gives CASSLDAGTETQYF.

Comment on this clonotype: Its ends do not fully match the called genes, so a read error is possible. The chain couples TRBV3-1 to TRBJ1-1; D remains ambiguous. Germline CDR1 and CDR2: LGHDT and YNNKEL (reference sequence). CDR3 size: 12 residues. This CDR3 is CASSQVGNEASF. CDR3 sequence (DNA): TGTGCCAGCAGCCAAGTCGGGAATGAAGCTTCCTTT.

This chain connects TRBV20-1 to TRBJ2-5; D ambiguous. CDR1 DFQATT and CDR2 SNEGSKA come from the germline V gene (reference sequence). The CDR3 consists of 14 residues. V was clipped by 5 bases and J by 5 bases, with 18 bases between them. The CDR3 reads CSAQKGGSEETQYF. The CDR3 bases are TGCAGTGCTCAGAAGGGTGGGTCCGAGGAGACCCAGTACTTC.

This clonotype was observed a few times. The CDR3 nucleotides are TGTGTGGAGAGGATAAGTGATTCGGGAAACACTGAAGCTTTCTTT. Its translation is CVERISDSGNTEAFF. The chain is built from TRBV28 and TRBJ1-1, with unresolved D. The CDR3 sequence is 15 residues long. The germline gives CDR1 MDHEN, CDR2 SYDVKM.

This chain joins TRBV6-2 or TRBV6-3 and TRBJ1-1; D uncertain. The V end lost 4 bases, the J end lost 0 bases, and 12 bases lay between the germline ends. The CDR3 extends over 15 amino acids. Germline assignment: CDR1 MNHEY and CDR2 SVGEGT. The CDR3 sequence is CASSFERNMNTEAFF. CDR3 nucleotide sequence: TGTGCCAGCAGTTTTGAACGGAACATGAACACTGAAGCTTTCTTT.

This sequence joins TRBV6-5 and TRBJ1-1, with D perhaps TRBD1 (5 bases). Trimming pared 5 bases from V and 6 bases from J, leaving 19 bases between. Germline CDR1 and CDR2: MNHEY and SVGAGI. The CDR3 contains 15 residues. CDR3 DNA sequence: TGTGCCAGCAGTCTGACTTCGGGGGGGTACGCTGAAGCTTTCTTT. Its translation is CASSLTSGGYAEAFF.

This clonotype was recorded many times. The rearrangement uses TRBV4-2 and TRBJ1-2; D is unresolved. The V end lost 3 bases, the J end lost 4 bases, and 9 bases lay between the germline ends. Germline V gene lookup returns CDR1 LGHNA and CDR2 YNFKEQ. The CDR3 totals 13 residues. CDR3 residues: CASSQVGFYGYTF. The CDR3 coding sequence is TGTGCCAGCAGCCAGGTGGGCTTCTATGGCTACACCTTC.

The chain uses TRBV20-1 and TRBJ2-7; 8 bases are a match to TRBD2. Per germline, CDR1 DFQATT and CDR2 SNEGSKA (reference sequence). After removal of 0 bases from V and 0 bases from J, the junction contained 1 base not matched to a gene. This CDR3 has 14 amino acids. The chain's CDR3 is CSARELAVSYEQYF. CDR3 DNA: TGCAGTGCTAGAGAACTAGCGGTCTCCTACGAGCAGTACTTC.

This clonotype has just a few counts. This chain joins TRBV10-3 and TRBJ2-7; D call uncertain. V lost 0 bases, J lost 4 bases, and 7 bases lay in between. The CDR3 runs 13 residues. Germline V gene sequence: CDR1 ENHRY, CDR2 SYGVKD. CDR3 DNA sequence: TGTGCCATCAGTGAGTCGACGGCATACGAGCAGTACTTC. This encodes CAISESTAYEQYF.

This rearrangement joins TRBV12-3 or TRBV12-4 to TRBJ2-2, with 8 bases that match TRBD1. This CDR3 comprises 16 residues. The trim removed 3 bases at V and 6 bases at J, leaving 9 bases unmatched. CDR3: CASSFSYRGSSGELFF. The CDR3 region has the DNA TGTGCCAGCAGTTTTTCGTACAGGGGGTCGTCCGGGGAGCTGTTTTTT.

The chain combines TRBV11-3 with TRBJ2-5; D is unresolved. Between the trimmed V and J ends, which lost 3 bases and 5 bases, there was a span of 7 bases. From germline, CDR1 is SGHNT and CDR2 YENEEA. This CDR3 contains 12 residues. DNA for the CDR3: TGTGCCAGCAGCTTGGATATGGAGACCCAGTACTTC. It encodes CASSLDMETQYF.

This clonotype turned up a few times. DNA of the CDR3: TGCGCCAGCAGCTTCGGGGACTCTAGGGAGGAATATGGCTACACCTTC. It is translated as CASSFGDSREEYGYTF. This sequence joins TRBV5-1 and TRBJ1-2, with D tentatively TRBD1 (5 bases). Trimming stripped 2 bases from V and 5 bases from J, with 19 bases between. Germline values: CDR1 SGHRS, CDR2 YFSETQ. The CDR3 runs to 16 residues.

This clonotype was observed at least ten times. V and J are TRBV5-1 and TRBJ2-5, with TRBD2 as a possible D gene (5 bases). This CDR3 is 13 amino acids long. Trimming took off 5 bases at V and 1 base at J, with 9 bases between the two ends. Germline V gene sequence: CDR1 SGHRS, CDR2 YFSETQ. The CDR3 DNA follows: TGCGCCAGCAGGGAGGAACCCCAAGAGACCCAGTACTTC. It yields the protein CASREEPQETQYF.

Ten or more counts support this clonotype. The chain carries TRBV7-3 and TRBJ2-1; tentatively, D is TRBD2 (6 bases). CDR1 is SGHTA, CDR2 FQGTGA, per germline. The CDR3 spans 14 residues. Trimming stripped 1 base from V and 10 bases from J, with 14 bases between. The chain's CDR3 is CASSLNHAGSEQFF. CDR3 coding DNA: TGTGCCAGCAGCTTAAACCACGCGGGATCAGAGCAGTTCTTC.

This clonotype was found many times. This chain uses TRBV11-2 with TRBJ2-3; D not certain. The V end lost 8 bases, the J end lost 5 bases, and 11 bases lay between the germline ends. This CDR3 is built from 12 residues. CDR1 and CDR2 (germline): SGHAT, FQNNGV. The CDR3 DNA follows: TGTGCCAGCGCTGCTGTTAGAGATACGCAGTATTTT. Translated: CASAAVRDTQYF.

The CDR3: CASSQRVAGGDNEQFF. The DNA for the CDR3 is TGCGCCAGCAGCCAGCGAGTAGCGGGAGGGGACAATGAGCAGTTCTTC. The chain combines TRBV4-3 with TRBJ2-1; TRBD2 aligns across 11 bases. The germline V gene has CDR1 LGHNA and CDR2 YSLEER. The trim removed 3 bases at V and 5 bases at J, leaving 6 bases unmatched. This CDR3 region has 16 residues.